The sequence of this T cell receptor beta chain was determined in a study of cytomegalovirus exposure and HLA in healthy donors. Study-level points and caveats: V- and J-gene trimming in TCR beta was tied to a missense DCLRE1C variant by an analysis performed later. Rarity held for most TCR sequences, but there were some public TCRs that occurred in many donors. What was likely a sequencing artifact was a cluster of highly shared sequence variants. In a later analysis, a genetic analysis reported fewer productive-TCR N-insertions in an Asian-associated ancestry cluster than the cohort average.

It was with 60 Vbeta and 13 Jbeta primers that the PCR ran. Produced via immunoSEQ multiplex PCR; TCRdb's table is partial and in-frame only. The sample lists 100,000 to 120,000 clones, roughly 70% occurring once. As concerns this clone: Its antigen is undetermined.

The CDR3 is 16 amino acids. Germline V gene data show CDR1 as MNHEY and CDR2 as SMNVEV (reference sequence). Trimming removed 4 bases from V and 1 base from J; junction bases left unmatched: 6. The V gene is TRBV27, the J gene TRBJ2-2, with 7 nucleotides matching TRBD1. This TCR was recovered from a woman aged 40 to 50 in good health and CMV-seropositive. Sequences were obtained from PBMCs. CDR3 sequence: CASSSYRTGNTGELFF. The CDR3, as DNA: TGTGCCAGCAGTTCGTATAGGACAGGGAACACCGGGGAGCTGTTTTTT.